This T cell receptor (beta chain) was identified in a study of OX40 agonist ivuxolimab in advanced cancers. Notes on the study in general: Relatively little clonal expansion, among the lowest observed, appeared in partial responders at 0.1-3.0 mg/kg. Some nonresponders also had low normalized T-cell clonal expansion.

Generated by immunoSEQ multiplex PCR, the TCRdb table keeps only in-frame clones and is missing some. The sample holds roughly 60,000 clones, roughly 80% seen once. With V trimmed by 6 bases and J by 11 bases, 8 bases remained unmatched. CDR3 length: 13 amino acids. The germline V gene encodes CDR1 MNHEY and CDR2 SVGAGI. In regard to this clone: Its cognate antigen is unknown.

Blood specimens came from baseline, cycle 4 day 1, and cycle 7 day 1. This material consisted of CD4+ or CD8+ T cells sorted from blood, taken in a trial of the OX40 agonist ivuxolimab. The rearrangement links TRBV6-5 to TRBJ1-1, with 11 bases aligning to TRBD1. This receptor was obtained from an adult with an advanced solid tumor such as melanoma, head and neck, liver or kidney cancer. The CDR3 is CASRQGQGARAFF. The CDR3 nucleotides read TGTGCCAGCAGGCAAGGACAGGGGGCGAGGGCTTTCTTT.